These 7 T cell receptor beta chains were sequenced from one sample in a study of T and B cells in COVID-19 patients. Multiplex PCR with BIOMED2 TRB-A/B primer pools amplified TRB rearrangements. TCRdb passed the multiplex PCR reads through MiXCR, listing each CDR3 protein once. The sample carries around 21,000 distinct CDR3 sequences, over 25% recorded once. Each TRB amplification used roughly 250-550 ng of genomic DNA from blood. Sequenced material: blood. Receptors originate from a human donor who had recovered from COVID-19.

This clonotype was counted only a few times. The chain carries TRBV12-3 or TRBV12-4 and TRBJ1-5, with D maybe TRBD1 (5 bases). The V end lost 5 bases, the J end lost 7 bases, and 18 bases lay between the germline ends. The CDR3 has 15 amino acids. CDR3 sequence: CASSPQGPGGQPQHF. CDR3 DNA: TGTGCCAGCAGTCCCCAGGGACCTGGCGGGCAGCCCCAGCATTTT.

This clonotype has only a few counts. The chain carries TRBV6-5 and TRBJ1-5, with D possibly being TRBD1 (5 bases). The CDR3 loop spans 14 amino acids. Trimming stripped 3 bases from V and 2 bases from J, with 8 bases between. CDR1 MNHEY and CDR2 SVGAGI come from the germline V gene. The CDR3 is CASSYRGGNQPQHF. The CDR3 nucleotides are TGTGCCAGCAGTTATCGAGGGGGCAATCAGCCCCAGCATTTT.

This chain uses TRBV11-2 with TRBJ2-1; 11 nucleotides line up with TRBD2. Per germline, CDR1 SGHAT and CDR2 FQNNGV. Trimming took 2 bases from V and 4 from J; bases not matched to a gene: 13. The length of the CDR3 is 19 residues. CDR3 nucleotide sequence: TGTGCCAGCAGCTTACGAGGGCGGCTAGCGGGGGGTCCATACAATGAGCAGTTCTTC. This codes for CASSLRGRLAGGPYNEQFF.

Only a few counts were recorded for this clonotype. The V and J genes are TRBV27 and TRBJ2-5; no clear D gene. CDR1 is MNHEY and CDR2 is SMNVEV in the germline V gene (reference sequence). This CDR3 has 12 residues. V shed 3 bases and J shed 1 base, with 3 bases lying between them. The CDR3 nucleotides read TGTGCCAGCAGTTTGCTCCAAGAGACCCAGTACTTC. Its translation: CASSLLQETQYF.

This clonotype has just a few counts. The chain is built from TRBV24-1 and TRBJ2-6, with TRBD1 matching 8 bases. V was clipped by 6 bases and J by 0 bases; unmatched bases: 3. This CDR3 is built from 16 residues. Looked up from germline, CDR1 is KGHDR and CDR2 is SFDVKD. The CDR3 loop is CATSPQGASGANVLTF. The CDR3 DNA sequence: TGTGCCACCAGTCCCCAGGGGGCCTCTGGGGCCAACGTCCTGACTTTC.

The chain recombines TRBV20-1 with TRBJ2-7; 7 nucleotides line up with TRBD2. V shed 6 bases, J shed 6 bases, and the junction held 11 bases outside the gene matches. This CDR3 region has 13 residues. The germline gives CDR1 DFQATT, CDR2 SNEGSKA (reference sequence). The CDR3 bases are TGCAGTGCAACCCTCGGACTAGTCGGCGAGCAGTACTTC. It translates to CSATLGLVGEQYF.

In its sample, this clonotype is medium-sized. This sequence joins TRBV19 and TRBJ2-7; the match to TRBD1 covers 7 bases. This CDR3 comprises 14 residues. The germline CDR1 and CDR2 sequences are LNHDA and SQIVND (reference sequence). Trimming took 5 bases from V and 3 from J; bases not matched to a gene: 7. The chain's CDR3 is CASSPRTGGYEQYF. Written as DNA, the CDR3 is TGTGCCAGTAGTCCCCGGACAGGAGGCTACGAGCAGTACTTC.